These 16 T cell receptor beta chains originate from one sample sequenced in a study of OX40 agonist ivuxolimab in advanced cancers. TCRdb's table, derived via immunoSEQ multiplex PCR, lists solely in-frame clones and lacks some. The sample holds fewer than 130,000 clones, roughly 90% seen once. The sequencing used CD4+ or CD8+ T cells sorted from blood, collected in a trial of the OX40 agonist ivuxolimab. These receptors were collected from an adult with an advanced solid tumor such as melanoma, head and neck, liver or kidney cancer.

The rearrangement links TRBV19 to TRBJ2-5, with TRBD1 as a possible D gene (5 bases). V was shortened by 5 bases and J by 5 bases, with 15 bases between the two germline ends. The CDR3 extends over 14 amino acids. Germline V gives CDR1 LNHDA, CDR2 SQIVND (reference sequence). This CDR3 reads CASSFGQGFETQYF. CDR3 sequence (DNA): TGTGCCAGTAGTTTCGGCCAGGGATTCGAGACCCAGTACTTC. Full variable domain (missing parts from reference TRBV19 and TRBJ2-5): DGGITQSPKYLFRKEGQNVTLSCEQNLNHDAMYWYRQDPGQGLRLIYYSQIVNDFQKGDIAEGYSVSREKKESFPLTVTSAQKNPTAFYLCASSFGQGFETQYFGPGTRLLVL.

The chain joins TRBV29-1 to TRBJ2-1; no clear D. Germline V CDR1 and CDR2: SQVTM, ANQGSEA. Between the trimmed V and J ends, which lost 7 bases and 10 bases, there was a span of 14 bases. The CDR3 is 11 residues long. CDR3 in DNA: TGCAGCGCATCTCAATTGGGGGAGCAGTTCTTC. Amino acid sequence: CSASQLGEQFF.

The chain employs TRBV30 and TRBJ1-4; D remains unclear. This CDR3 is built from 11 residues. Trimming cost V 0 bases and J 8 bases, with 4 bases left between them. Germline V gives CDR1 GTSNPN, CDR2 SVGIG (reference sequence). The chain's CDR3 is CAWSVREKLFF. The DNA for the CDR3 is TGTGCCTGGAGTGTACGAGAAAAACTGTTTTTT.

This chain uses TRBV19 with TRBJ2-3; 8 bases are shared with TRBD2. The CDR3 has 14 amino acids. V gave up 4 bases and J gave up 0 bases; unmatched junction bases: 0. Germline V gene data show CDR1 as LNHDA and CDR2 as SQIVND (reference sequence). The CDR3 coding sequence is TGTGCCAGTAGTACGGGGGGGAGCACAGATACGCAGTATTTT. As protein: CASSTGGSTDTQYF.

The chain joins TRBV2 to TRBJ2-5, with D uncertain. V lost 4 bases and J lost 3, with 3 bases in between. Germline lookup yields CDR1 SNHLY and CDR2 FYNNEI. The CDR3 runs to 11 residues. CDR3 sequence reads: CASSVKETQYF. The CDR3 nucleotides are TGTGCCAGCAGTGTAAAAGAGACCCAGTACTTC. Using reference TRBV2 and TRBJ2-5 for the parts outside the CDR3, the full variable domain is EPEVTQTPSHQVTQMGQEVILRCVPISNHLYFYWYRQILGQKVEFLVSFYNNEISEKSEIFDDQFSVERPDGSNFTLKIRSTKLEDSAMYFCASSVKETQYFGPGTRLLVL.

This chain uses TRBV4-3 with TRBJ1-1, with TRBD1 identical over 8 bases. Germline assignment: CDR1 LGHNA and CDR2 YSLEER. CDR3 length: 13 amino acids. V dropped 2 bases and J dropped 11; count of bases not matched to a gene: 7. CDR3 protein: CASSQTLDRDAFF. CDR3 DNA: TGCGCCAGCAGCCAAACCCTGGACAGGGATGCTTTCTTT.

The rearrangement links TRBV12-5 to TRBJ2-1, with 9 positions matching TRBD2. V dropped 3 bases and J dropped 6; count of bases not matched to a gene: 12. This CDR3 is 17 amino acids long. Germline V gene lookup returns CDR1 LGHNT and CDR2 FRNRAP. The CDR3 sequence is CASGFGLGAGGTNEQFF. The CDR3 DNA follows: TGTGCTAGTGGTTTCGGCCTCGGAGCGGGGGGTACCAATGAGCAGTTCTTC.

CDR3 bases: TGTGCCAGCAGCTTAACTAGCCGGGATGGCTACACCTTC. It translates to CASSLTSRDGYTF. This chain connects TRBV7-9 to TRBJ1-2; D gene uncertain. Germline-derived CDR1 and CDR2 are SEHNR and FQNEAQ (reference sequence). V was clipped by 2 bases and J by 6 bases, with 10 bases between them. The CDR3 contains 13 residues.

The CDR3 reads CASSYPTEAQPQHF. The CDR3 DNA sequence: TGTGCCAGCAGTTACCCCACCGAGGCGCAGCCCCAGCATTTT. This chain joins TRBV6-6 and TRBJ1-5; no firm D call. The CDR3 is 14 residues long. Germline loops: CDR1 MNHNY, CDR2 SVGAGI (reference sequence). Trimming took 2 bases from V and 7 from J, leaving 12 bases between them.

The V and J genes are TRBV7-2 and TRBJ2-3; D not certain. V gave up 1 base and J gave up 6 bases, with 8 bases separating them. The CDR3 has 13 amino acids. In germline, CDR1 is SGHTA, CDR2 FQGNSA. The CDR3 nucleotides read TGTGCCAGCAGCTTAGAGGCCGGGGATACGCAGTATTTT. It is translated as CASSLEAGDTQYF.

The rearrangement joins TRBV29-1 to TRBJ2-5; a possible D gene is TRBD1 (5 bases). The germline V gene has CDR1 SQVTM and CDR2 ANQGSEA. V was clipped by 4 bases and J by 4 bases, with 13 bases between them. This CDR3 region has 13 residues. CDR3 DNA sequence: TGCAGCGTTGGATGGGGCCGTGGAGAGACCCAGTACTTC. This translates into CSVGWGRGETQYF. Variable domain in full (rest from reference TRBV29-1 and TRBJ2-5): SAVISQKPSRDICQRGTSLTIQCQVDSQVTMMFWYRQQPGQSLTLIATANQGSEATYESGFVIDKFPISRPNLTFSTLTVSNMSPEDSSIYLCSVGWGRGETQYFGPGTRLLVL.

This chain connects TRBV30 to TRBJ2-1, with D tentatively TRBD2 (6 bases). Trimming took 0 bases from V and 3 from J, leaving 15 bases between them. Germline-derived CDR1 and CDR2 are GTSNPN and SVGIG (reference sequence). The CDR3 runs 16 residues. The chain's CDR3 is CAWSVRGTVDYNEQFF. The CDR3 region has the DNA TGTGCCTGGAGTGTACGGGGGACTGTGGACTACAATGAGCAGTTCTTC.

This clone was observed a handful of times. The chain carries TRBV5-4 and TRBJ2-1; D perhaps matches TRBD2 (7 bases). The CDR3 sequence is 14 residues long. Germline V CDR1 and CDR2: SGHNT, YYREEE (reference sequence). V was trimmed by 4 bases and J by 9 bases, leaving 17 bases between them. CDR3 sequence (DNA): TGTGCCAGCAGCACCGGACTAGAGGGGGGTGAGCAGTTCTTC. Translated, it gives CASSTGLEGGEQFF.

The chain employs TRBV29-1 and TRBJ1-1, with a possible D match to TRBD1 (5 bases). This CDR3 is 9 amino acids long. The germline CDR1 and CDR2 sequences are SQVTM and ANQGSEA. The CDR3 coding sequence is TGCAGAGTGGCAGGGCCAGCTTTCTTT. Amino acid sequence: CRVAGPAFF.

The rearrangement uses TRBV2 and TRBJ2-1; TRBD2 matches at 8 bases. This CDR3 comprises 15 residues. Germline CDR1 is SNHLY and CDR2 is FYNNEI. V lost 3 bases, J lost 6 bases, and 7 bases stayed unmatched. CDR3 sequence reads: CASSDRLAGRNEQFF. Written as DNA, the CDR3 is TGTGCCAGCAGTGACCGGCTAGCGGGCCGCAATGAGCAGTTCTTC.

The chain couples TRBV28 to TRBJ2-1, with D unresolved. Germline values: CDR1 MDHEN, CDR2 SYDVKM. The CDR3 consists of 13 residues. CDR3 nucleotide sequence: TGTGTAACGGCGCCGGGCTCCTACAATGAGCAGTTCTTC. It yields the protein CVTAPGSYNEQFF.